This T cell receptor (beta chain) was identified in a study of T cells in narcolepsy. Overall study findings and caveats: Autoreactive HCRT-specific and TRIB2-specific clonotypes were marked in same-patient CSF-versus-blood CD4+ comparisons.

Remarks on this clone: Antigen specificity is unknown.

Repertoires were generated with immunoSEQ multiplex PCR, while TCRdb's copy carries only in-frame clones and drops some. The table records about 25,000 clones, around 83% of them present only once. The sequenced material came from CD45RA- memory CD4+ T cells from PBMCs. This sequence originates from a human donor with narcolepsy.

CDR3 DNA: TGTGCCCTGCCAGGTGGGGCCAACGTCCTGACTTTC. Translation gives CALPGGANVLTF. The V call is TRBV30, the J call TRBJ2-6; D gene unclear. The V end lost 8 bases, the J end lost 3 bases, and 8 bases lay between the germline ends. The CDR3 covers 12 residues. CDR1 is GTSNPN and CDR2 is SVGIG in the germline V gene (reference sequence).